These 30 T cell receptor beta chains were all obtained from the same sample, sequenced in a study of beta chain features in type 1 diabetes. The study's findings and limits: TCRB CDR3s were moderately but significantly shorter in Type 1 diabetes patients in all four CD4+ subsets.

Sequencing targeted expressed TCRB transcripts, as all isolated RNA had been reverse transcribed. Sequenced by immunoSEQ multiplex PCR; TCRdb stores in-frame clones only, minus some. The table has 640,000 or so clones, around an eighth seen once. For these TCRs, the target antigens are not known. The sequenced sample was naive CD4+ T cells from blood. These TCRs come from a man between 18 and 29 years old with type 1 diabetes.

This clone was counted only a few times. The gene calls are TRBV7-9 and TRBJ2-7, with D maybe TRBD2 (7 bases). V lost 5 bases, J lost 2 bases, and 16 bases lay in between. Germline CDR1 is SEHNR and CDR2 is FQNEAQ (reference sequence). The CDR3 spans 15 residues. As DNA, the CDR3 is TGTGCCAGCAGCCTTCTCGGGGGGCTCCCCTACGAGCAGTACTTC. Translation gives CASSLLGGLPYEQYF.

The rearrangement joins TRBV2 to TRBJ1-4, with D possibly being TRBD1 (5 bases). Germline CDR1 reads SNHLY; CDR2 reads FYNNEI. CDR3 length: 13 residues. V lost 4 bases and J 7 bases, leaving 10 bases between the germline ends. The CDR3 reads CASSGRQSEKLFF. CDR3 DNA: TGTGCCAGCAGTGGGAGACAGAGTGAAAAACTGTTTTTT.

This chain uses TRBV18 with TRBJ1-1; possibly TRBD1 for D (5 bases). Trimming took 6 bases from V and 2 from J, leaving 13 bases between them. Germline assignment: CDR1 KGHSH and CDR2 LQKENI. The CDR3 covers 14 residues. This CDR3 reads CASSRDSRNTEAFF. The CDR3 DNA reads TGTGCCAGCTCCCGGGACTCCCGTAACACTGAAGCTTTCTTT.

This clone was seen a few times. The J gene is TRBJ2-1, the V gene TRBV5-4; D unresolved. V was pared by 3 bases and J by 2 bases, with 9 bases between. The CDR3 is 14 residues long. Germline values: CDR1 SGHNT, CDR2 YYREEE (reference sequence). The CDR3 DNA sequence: TGTGCCAGCAGCTCGTTATTCGCCTACAATGAGCAGTTCTTC. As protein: CASSSLFAYNEQFF.

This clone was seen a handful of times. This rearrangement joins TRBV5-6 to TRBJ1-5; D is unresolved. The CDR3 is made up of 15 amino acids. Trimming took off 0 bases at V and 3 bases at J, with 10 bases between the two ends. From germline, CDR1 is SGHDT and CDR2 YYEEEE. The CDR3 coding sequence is TGTGCCAGCAGCTTGGGACCGAGCGTCAATCAGCCCCAGCATTTT. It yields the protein CASSLGPSVNQPQHF.

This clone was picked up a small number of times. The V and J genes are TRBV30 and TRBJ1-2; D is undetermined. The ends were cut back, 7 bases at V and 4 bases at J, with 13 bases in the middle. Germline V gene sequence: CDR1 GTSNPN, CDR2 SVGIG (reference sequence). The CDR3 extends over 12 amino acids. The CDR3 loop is CASVGGSYGYTF. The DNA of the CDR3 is TGTGCCTCCGTCGGAGGGAGCTATGGCTACACCTTC.

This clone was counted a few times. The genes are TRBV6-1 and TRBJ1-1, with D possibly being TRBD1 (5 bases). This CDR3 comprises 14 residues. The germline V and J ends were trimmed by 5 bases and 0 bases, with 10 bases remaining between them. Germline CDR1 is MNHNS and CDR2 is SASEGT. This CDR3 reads CASSFQGLNTEAFF. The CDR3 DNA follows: TGTGCCAGCAGTTTCCAGGGCCTGAACACTGAAGCTTTCTTT.

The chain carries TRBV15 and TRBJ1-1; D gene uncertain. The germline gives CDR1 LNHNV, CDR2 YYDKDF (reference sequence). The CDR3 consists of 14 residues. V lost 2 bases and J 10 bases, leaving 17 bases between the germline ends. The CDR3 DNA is TGTGCCACCAGCAGACCCGGCAGTTCACGTCCAGCTTTCTTT. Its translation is CATSRPGSSRPAFF.

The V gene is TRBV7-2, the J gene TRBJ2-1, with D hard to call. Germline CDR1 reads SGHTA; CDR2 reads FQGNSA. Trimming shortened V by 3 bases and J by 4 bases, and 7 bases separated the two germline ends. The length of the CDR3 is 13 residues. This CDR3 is CASSLSSYNEQFF. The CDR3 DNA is TGTGCCAGCAGCTTGAGTAGTTACAATGAGCAGTTCTTC.

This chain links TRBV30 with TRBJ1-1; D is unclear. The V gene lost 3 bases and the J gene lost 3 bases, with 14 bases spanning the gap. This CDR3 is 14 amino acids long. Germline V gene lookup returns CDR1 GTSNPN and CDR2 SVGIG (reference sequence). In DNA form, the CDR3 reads TGTGCCTGGAGCCTAATTCTTCGTGACACTGAAGCTTTCTTT. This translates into CAWSLILRDTEAFF. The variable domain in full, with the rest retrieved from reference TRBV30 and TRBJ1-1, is SQTIHQWPATLVQPVGSPLSLECTVEGTSNPNLYWYRQAAGRGLQLLFYSVGIGQISSEVPQNLSASRPQDRQFILSSKKLLLSDSGFYLCAWSLILRDTEAFFGQGTRLTVV.

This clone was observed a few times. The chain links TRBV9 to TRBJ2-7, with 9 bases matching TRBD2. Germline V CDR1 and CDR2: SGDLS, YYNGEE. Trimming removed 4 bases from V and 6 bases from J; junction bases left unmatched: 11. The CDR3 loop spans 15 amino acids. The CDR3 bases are TGTGCCAGCAGCCGGAGGCAGCGGGAGGAGGGCGAGCAGTACTTC. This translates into CASSRRQREEGEQYF.

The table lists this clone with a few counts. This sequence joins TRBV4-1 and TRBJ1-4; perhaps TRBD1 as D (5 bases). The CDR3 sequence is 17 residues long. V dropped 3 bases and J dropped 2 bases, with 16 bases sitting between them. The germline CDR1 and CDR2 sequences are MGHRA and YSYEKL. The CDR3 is CASSQDLQGVTNEKLFF. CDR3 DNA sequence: TGCGCCAGCAGCCAGGACCTTCAGGGAGTCACTAATGAAAAACTGTTTTTT.

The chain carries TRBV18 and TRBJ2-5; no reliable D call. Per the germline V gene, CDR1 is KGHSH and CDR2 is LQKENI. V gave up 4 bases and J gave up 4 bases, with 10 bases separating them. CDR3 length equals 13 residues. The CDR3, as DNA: TGTGCCAGCTCACTAACCCACGGAGAGACCCAGTACTTC. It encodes CASSLTHGETQYF.

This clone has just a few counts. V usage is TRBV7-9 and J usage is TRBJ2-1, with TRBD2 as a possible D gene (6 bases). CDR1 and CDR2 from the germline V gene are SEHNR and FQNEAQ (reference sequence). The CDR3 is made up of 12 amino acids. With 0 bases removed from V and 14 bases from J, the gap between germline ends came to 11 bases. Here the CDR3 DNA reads TGTGCCAGCAGCTTAGCAGGGAGGCTAAAGTTCTTC. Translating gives CASSLAGRLKFF.

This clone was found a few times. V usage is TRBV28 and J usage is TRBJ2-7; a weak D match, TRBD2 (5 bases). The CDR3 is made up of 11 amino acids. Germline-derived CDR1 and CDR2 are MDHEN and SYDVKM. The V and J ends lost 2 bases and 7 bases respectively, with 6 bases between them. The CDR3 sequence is CASSLEREQYF. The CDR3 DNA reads TGTGCCAGCAGTTTAGAGCGGGAGCAGTACTTC.

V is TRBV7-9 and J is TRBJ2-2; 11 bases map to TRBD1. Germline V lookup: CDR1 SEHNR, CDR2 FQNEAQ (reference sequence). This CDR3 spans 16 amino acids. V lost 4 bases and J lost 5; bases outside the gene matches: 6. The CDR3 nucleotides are TGTGCCAGCAGCTCAGGACAGGGGGCGATGACCGGGGAGCTGTTTTTT. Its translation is CASSSGQGAMTGELFF.

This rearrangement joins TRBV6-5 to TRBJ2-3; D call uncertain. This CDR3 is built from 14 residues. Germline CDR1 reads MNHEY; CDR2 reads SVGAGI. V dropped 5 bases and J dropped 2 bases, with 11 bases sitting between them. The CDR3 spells CASSPGKYTDTQYF. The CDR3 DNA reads TGTGCCAGCAGTCCTGGGAAGTACACAGATACGCAGTATTTT.

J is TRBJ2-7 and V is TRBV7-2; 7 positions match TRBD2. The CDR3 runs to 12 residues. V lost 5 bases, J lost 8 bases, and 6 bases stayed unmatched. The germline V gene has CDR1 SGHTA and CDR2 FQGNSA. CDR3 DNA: TGTGCCAGCAGCGAAGCGGGGTACAAGCAGTACTTC. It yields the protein CASSEAGYKQYF.

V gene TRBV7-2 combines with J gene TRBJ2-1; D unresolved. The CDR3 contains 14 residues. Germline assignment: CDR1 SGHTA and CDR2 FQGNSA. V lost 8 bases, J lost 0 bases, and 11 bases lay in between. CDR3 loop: CASGRASSYNEQFF. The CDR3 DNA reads TGTGCCAGCGGCCGGGCTAGCTCCTACAATGAGCAGTTCTTC.

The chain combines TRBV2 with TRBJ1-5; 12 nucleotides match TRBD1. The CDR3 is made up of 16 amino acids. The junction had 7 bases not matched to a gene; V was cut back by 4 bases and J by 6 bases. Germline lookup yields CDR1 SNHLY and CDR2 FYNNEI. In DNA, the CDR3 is TGTGCCAGCAGTGGGCCGGGACAGGGGGCGGCTCAGCCCCAGCATTTT. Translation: CASSGPGQGAAQPQHF.

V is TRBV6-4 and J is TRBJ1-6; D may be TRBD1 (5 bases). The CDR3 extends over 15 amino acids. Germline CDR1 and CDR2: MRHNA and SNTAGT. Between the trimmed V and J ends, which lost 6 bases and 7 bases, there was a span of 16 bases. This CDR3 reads CASSRTGGSNSPLHF. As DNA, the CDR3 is TGTGCCAGCAGCCGCACGGGGGGGAGCAATTCACCCCTCCACTTT.

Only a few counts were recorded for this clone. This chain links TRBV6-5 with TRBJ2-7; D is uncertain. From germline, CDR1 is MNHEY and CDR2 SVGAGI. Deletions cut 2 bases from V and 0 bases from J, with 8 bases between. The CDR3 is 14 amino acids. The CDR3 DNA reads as TGTGCCAGCAGTTACCAGGAGATCTCCTACGAGCAGTACTTC. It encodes CASSYQEISYEQYF.

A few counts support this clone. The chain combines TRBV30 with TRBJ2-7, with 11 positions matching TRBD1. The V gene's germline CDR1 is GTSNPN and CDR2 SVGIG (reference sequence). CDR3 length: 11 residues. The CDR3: CAWSVRGQGEV. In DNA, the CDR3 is TGTGCCTGGAGTGTACGGGGACAGGGGGAAGTC.

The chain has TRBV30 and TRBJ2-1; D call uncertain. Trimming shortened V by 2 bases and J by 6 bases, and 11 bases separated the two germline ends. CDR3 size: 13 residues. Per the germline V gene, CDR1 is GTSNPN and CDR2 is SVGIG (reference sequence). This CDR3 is CAWSPNRVNEQFF. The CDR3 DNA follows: TGTGCCTGGAGTCCTAACCGGGTCAATGAGCAGTTCTTC.

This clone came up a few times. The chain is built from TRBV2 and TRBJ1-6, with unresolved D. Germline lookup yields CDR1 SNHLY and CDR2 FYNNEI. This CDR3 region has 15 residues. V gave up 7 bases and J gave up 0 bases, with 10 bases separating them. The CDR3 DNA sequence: TGTGCCAGCAAGGTGACTAGCTCCTATAATTCACCCCTCCACTTT. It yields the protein CASKVTSSYNSPLHF.

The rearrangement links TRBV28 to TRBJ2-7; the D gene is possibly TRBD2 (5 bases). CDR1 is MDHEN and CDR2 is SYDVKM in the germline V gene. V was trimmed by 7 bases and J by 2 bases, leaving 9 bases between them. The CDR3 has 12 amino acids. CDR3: CASTGGTYEQYF. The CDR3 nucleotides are TGTGCCAGCACAGGAGGAACCTACGAGCAGTACTTC.

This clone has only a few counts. In DNA, the CDR3 is TGCGCCAGCAGCATGGACAGGGGGAACACTGAAGCTTTCTTT. This codes for CASSMDRGNTEAFF. The rearrangement links TRBV5-1 to TRBJ1-1, with 9 bases lining up with TRBD1. The junction had 2 bases not matched to a gene; V was cut back by 4 bases and J by 1 base. CDR1 is SGHRS, CDR2 YFSETQ, per germline. The CDR3 is 14 residues long.

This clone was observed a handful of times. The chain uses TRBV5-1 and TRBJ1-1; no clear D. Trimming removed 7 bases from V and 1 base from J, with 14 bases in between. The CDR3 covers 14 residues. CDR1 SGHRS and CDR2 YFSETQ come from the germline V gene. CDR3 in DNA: TGCGCCAGCCGAACGGGATCGGAGAACACTGAAGCTTTCTTT. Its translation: CASRTGSENTEAFF.

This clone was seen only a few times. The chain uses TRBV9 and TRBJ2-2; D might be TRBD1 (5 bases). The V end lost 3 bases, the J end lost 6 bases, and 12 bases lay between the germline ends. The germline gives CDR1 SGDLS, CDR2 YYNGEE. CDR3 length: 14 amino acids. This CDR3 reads CASSAQGSSGELFF. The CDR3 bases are TGTGCCAGCAGCGCGCAGGGCAGCTCCGGGGAGCTGTTTTTT.

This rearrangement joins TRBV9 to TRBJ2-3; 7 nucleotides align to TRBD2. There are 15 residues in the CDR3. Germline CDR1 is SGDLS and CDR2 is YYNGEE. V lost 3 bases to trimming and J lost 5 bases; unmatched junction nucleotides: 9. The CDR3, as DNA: TGTGCCAGCAGCGCACAATCTAGCGGCAAAGATACGCAGTATTTT. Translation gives CASSAQSSGKDTQYF.